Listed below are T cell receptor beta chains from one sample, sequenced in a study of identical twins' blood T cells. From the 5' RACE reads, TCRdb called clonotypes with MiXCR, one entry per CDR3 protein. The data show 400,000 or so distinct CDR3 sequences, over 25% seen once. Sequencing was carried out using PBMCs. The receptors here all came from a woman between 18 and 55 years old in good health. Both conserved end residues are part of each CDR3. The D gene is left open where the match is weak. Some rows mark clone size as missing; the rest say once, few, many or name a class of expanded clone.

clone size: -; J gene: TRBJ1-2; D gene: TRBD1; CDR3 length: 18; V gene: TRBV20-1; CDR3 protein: CSARDQSTGIQTNYGYTF; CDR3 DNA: TGCAGTGCTAGAGATCAATCGACAGGGATCCAAACTAACTATGGCTACACCTTC
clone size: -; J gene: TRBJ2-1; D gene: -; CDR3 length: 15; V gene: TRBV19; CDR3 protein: CASSIRAGLQYEQFF; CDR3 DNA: TGTGCCAGTAGTATACGGGCAGGACTACAATATGAGCAGTTCTTC
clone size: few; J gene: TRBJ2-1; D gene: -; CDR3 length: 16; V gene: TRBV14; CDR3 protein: CASSRTQATLYNEQFF; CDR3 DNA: TGTGCCAGCAGCCGTACTCAGGCGACCCTCTACAATGAGCAGTTCTTC
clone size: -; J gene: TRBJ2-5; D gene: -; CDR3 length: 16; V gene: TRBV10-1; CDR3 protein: CASSYGRAGVVETQYF; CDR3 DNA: TGCGCCAGCAGCTACGGACGGGCAGGGGTAGTTGAGACCCAGTACTTC
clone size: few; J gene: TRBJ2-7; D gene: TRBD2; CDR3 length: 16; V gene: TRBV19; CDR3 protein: CASSAWTSGGNYEQYF; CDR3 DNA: TGTGCCAGTAGTGCCTGGACTAGCGGGGGTAACTACGAGCAGTACTTC
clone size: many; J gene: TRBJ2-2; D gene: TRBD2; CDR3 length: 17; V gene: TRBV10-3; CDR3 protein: CASKGVSGTTNTGELFF; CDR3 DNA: TGTGCCTCAAAAGGGGTTAGCGGGACCACGAACACCGGGGAGCTGTTTTTT
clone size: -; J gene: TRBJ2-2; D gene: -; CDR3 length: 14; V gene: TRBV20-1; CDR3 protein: CSARRGAGTGELFF; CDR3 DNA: TGCAGTGCTAGACGGGGCGCGGGGACCGGGGAGCTGTTTTTT
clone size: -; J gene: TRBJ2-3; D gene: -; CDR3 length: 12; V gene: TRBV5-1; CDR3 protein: CASSLRGYTQYF; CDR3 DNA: TGCGCCAGCAGCTTAAGGGGATATACGCAGTATTTT
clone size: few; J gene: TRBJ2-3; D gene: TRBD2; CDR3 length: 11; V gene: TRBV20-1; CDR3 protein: CSADGGDTQYF; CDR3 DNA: TGCAGTGCGGACGGGGGGGATACGCAGTATTTT
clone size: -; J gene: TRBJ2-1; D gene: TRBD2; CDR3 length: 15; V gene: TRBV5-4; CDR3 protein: CASSLESGGAVEQFF; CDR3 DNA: TGTGCCAGCAGCTTGGAGAGCGGGGGGGCCGTTGAGCAGTTCTTC
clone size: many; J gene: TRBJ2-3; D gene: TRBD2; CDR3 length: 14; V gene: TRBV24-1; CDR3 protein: CATSDASGGDTQYF; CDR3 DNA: TGTGCCACCAGTGATGCTAGCGGGGGAGATACGCAGTATTTT
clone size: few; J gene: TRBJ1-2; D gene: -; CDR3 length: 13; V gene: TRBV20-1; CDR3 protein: CSASVTGPVGYTF; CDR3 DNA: TGCAGTGCTAGCGTCACTGGGCCAGTAGGCTACACCTTC
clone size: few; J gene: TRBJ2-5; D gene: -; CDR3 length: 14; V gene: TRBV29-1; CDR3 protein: CSVEIRGMEETQYF; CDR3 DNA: TGCAGCGTTGAAATTCGGGGGATGGAAGAGACCCAGTACTTC
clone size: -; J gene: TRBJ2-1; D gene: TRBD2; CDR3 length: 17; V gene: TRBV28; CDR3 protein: CASSSPTSAKSCNEQFF; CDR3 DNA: TGTGCCAGCAGTTCACCGACTAGCGCCAAATCCTGCAATGAGCAGTTCTTC
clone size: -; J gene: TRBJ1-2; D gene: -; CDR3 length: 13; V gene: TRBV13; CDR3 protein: CASTFGRNYGYTF; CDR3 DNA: TGTGCCAGCACCTTCGGGCGGAACTATGGCTACACCTTC
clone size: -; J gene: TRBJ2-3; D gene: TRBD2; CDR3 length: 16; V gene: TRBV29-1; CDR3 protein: CSAGSRASGYTDTQYF; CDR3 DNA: TGCAGCGCCGGATCCAGGGCTAGCGGCTACACAGATACGCAGTATTTT
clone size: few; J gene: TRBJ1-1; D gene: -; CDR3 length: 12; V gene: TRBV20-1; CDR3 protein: CSARTGFVRAFF; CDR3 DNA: TGCAGTGCTAGGACAGGTTTTGTTAGGGCTTTCTTT
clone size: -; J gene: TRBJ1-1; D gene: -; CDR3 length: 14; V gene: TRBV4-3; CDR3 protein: CASSQEGRFAEAFF; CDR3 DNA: TGCGCCAGCAGCCAAGAGGGCCGTTTCGCTGAAGCTTTCTTT
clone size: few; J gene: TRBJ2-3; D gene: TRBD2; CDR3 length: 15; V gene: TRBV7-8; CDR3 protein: CASSGGLAWSDTQYF; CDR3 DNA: TGTGCCAGCAGCGGGGGACTAGCATGGTCAGATACGCAGTATTTT
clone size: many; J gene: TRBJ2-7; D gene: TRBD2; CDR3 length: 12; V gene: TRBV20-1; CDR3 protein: CSARTSDYEQYF; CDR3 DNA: TGCAGTGCTAGGACTAGCGACTACGAGCAGTACTTC
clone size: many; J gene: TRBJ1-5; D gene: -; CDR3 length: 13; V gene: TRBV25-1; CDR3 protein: CASSENLNQPQHF; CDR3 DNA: TGTGCCAGCAGTGAGAACCTTAATCAGCCCCAGCATTTT
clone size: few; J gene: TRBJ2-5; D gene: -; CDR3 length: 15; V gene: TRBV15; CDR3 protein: CATSRDLANQETQYF; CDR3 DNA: TGTGCCACCAGCAGAGATCTAGCGAACCAAGAGACCCAGTACTTC
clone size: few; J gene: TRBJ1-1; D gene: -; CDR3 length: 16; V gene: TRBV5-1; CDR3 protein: CASSLGARQGGTEAFF; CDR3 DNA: TGCGCCAGCAGCTTGGGGGCTCGCCAGGGAGGGACTGAAGCTTTCTTT
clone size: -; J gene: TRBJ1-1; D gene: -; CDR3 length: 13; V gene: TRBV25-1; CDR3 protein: CASSVVGGAEAFF; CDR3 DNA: TGTGCCAGCAGTGTGGTCGGGGGCGCTGAAGCTTTCTTT
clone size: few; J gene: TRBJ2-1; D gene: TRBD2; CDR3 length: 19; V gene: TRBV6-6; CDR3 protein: CASSYKELAGGQDYNEQFF; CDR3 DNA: TGTGCCAGCAGTTATAAGGAACTAGCGGGGGGGCAGGACTACAATGAGCAGTTCTTC
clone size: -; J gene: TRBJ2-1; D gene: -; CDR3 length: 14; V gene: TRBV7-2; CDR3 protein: CASSLVYSHNEQFF; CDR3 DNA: TGTGCCAGCAGCTTGGTATACTCCCACAATGAGCAGTTCTTC
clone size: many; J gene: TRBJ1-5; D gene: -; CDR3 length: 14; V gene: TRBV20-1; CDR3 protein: CSARDRGRNQPQHF; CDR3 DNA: TGCAGTGCTAGAGACAGGGGCAGAAATCAGCCCCAGCATTTT
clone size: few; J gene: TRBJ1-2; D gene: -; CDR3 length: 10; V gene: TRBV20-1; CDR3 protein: CSARDEGTTF; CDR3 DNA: TGCAGTGCTAGAGATGAGGGTACCACCTTC
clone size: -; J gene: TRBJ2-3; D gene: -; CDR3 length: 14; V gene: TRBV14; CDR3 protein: CASSQRQYTDTQYF; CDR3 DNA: TGTGCCAGCAGCCAGCGACAGTACACAGATACGCAGTATTTT
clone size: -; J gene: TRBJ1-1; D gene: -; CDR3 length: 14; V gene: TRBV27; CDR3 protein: CASRFQTGNTEAFF; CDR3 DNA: TGTGCCAGCAGATTTCAGACAGGGAACACTGAAGCTTTCTTT
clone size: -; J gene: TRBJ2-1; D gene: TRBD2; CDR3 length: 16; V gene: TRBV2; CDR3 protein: CASLTEGTSGSIEQFF; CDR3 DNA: TGTGCCAGCTTAACCGAGGGGACTAGCGGGAGTATCGAGCAGTTCTTC
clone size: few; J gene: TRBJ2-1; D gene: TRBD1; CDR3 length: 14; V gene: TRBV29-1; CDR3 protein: CSVVGTGAYNEQFF; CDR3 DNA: TGCAGCGTTGTCGGGACAGGGGCCTACAATGAGCAGTTCTTC
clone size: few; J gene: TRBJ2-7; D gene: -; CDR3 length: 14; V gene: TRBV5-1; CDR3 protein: CASSLAGGDFEQYF; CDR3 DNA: TGCGCCAGCAGCTTGGCCGGGGGTGACTTCGAGCAGTACTTC
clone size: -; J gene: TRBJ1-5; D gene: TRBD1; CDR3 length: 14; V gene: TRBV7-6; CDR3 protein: CASSYRQGNQPQHF; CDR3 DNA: TGTGCCAGCAGCTATCGACAGGGTAATCAGCCCCAGCATTTT
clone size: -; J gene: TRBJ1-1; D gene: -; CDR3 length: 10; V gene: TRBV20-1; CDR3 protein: CSANSVEAFF; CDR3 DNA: TGCAGTGCTAATTCGGTTGAAGCTTTCTTT
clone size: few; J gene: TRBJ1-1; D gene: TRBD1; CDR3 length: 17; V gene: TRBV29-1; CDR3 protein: CSVGRGQGGLMNTEAFF; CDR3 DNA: TGCAGCGTGGGAAGGGGACAGGGGGGTCTCATGAACACTGAAGCTTTCTTT
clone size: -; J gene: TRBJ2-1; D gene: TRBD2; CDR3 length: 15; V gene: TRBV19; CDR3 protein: CASSIRGREATEQFF; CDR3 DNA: TGTGCCAGTAGTATCCGCGGGCGGGAGGCCACTGAGCAGTTCTTC
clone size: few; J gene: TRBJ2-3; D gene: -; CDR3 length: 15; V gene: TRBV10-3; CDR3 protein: CAISDSGAAADTQYF; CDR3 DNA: TGTGCCATCAGTGATTCGGGGGCCGCAGCAGATACGCAGTATTTT
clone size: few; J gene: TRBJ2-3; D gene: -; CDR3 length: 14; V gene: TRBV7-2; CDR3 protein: CASSFFDHADTQYF; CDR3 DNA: TGTGCCAGCAGCTTTTTCGACCACGCGGATACGCAGTATTTT
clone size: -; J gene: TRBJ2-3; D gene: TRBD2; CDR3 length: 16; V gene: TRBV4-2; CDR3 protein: CASSQATSGTADTQYF; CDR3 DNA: TGTGCCAGCAGCCAAGCTACTAGCGGGACTGCAGATACGCAGTATTTT
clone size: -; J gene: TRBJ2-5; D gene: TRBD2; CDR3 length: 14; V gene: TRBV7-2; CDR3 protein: CASSPGLIQETQYF; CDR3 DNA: TGTGCCAGCAGCCCGGGACTAATACAAGAGACCCAGTACTTC
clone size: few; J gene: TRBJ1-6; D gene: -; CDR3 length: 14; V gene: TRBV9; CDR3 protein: CASSVRTTNSPLHF; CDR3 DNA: TGTGCCAGCAGCGTGCGGACAACGAATTCACCCCTCCACTTT
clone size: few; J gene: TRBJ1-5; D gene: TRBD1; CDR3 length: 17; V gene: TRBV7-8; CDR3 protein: CASSAGQGIYDNQPQHF; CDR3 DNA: TGTGCCAGCAGCGCAGGACAGGGAATTTATGACAATCAGCCCCAGCATTTT
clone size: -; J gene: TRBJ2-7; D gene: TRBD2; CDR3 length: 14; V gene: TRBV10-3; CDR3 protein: CAISESSGGYEQYF; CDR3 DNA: TGTGCCATCAGTGAGTCTAGCGGGGGCTACGAGCAGTACTTC
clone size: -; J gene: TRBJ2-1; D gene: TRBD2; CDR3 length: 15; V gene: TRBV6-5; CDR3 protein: CASSSLAVKGDEQFF; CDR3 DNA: TGTGCCAGCAGCAGCCTAGCGGTGAAGGGCGATGAGCAGTTCTTC
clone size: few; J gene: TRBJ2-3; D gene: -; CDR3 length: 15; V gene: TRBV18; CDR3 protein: CASSPSGTFTDTQYF; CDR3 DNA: TGTGCCAGCTCACCCTCCGGGACATTCACAGATACGCAGTATTTT
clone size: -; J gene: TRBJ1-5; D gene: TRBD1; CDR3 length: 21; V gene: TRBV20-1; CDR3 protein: CSARDPLDRVSGVGVSQPQHF; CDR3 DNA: TGCAGTGCTAGAGACCCACTCGACAGGGTCTCCGGTGTGGGTGTTTCGCAGCCCCAGCATTTT
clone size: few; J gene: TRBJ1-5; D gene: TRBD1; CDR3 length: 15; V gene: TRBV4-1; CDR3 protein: CASSQTGGIDQPQHF; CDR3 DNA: TGCGCCAGCAGCCAGACAGGGGGGATTGATCAGCCCCAGCATTTT
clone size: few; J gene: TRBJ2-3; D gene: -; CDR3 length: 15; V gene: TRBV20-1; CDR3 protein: CSANFPTRSTDTQYF; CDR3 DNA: TGCAGTGCTAATTTCCCGACCCGAAGCACAGATACGCAGTATTTT
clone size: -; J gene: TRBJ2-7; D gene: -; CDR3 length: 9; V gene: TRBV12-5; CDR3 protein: CASGFEQYF; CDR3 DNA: TGTGCTAGTGGTTTTGAGCAGTACTTC
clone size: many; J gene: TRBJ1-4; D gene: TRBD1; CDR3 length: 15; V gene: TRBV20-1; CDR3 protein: CSARDGGTGGEKLFF; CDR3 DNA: TGCAGTGCTAGAGATGGTGGGACAGGGGGTGAAAAACTGTTTTTT
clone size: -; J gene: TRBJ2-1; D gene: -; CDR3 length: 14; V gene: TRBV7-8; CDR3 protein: CASSWTGRGDKQFF; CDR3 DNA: TGTGCCAGCAGCTGGACAGGGAGGGGCGATAAGCAGTTCTTC
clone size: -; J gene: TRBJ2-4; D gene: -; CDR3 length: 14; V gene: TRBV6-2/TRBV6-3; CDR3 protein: CASSPLLAKNIQYF; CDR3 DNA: TGTGCCAGCAGTCCCTTGCTAGCCAAAAACATTCAGTACTTC
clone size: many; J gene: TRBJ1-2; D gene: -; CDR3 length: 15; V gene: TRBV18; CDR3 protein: CASSPPGRSNYGYTF; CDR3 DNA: TGTGCCAGCTCACCACCCGGCCGATCTAACTATGGCTACACCTTC
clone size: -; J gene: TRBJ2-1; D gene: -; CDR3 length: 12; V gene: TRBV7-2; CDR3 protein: CASSPLSGEQFF; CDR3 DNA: TGTGCCAGCAGCCCCCTTTCCGGTGAGCAGTTCTTC